A selection of T cell receptor beta chains follows, all from one sample in a study of cytomegalovirus exposure and HLA in healthy donors. Some clones are missing from TCRdb's copy, which holds only in-frame ones; the method was immunoSEQ multiplex PCR. The top ten hold 2% of the sample, which has 200,000 to 300,000 clones, about four fifths seen once. The sample consisted of PBMCs. These receptor sequences come from a woman aged 40 to 55 in good health and CMV-seropositive. Both conserved end residues are part of each CDR3. Fields, in order: V gene, D gene, clone size, J gene, CDR3 DNA, CDR3 protein. A D gene is named only where the DNA matches it firmly. Size is omitted from some rows. Given values are once, few, many or a class for expanded clones.

V gene: TRBV6-5; D gene: .; clone size: .; J gene: TRBJ1-3; CDR3 DNA: TGTGCCAGCACTGCGAGAAACACCATATATTTT; CDR3 protein: CASTARNTIYF
V gene: TRBV14; D gene: .; clone size: once; J gene: TRBJ1-2; CDR3 DNA: TGTGCCAGCAGCCAAGAGGCAGTGGGGCATGGCTACACCTTC; CDR3 protein: CASSQEAVGHGYTF
V gene: TRBV30; D gene: TRBD1; clone size: .; J gene: TRBJ1-2; CDR3 DNA: TGTGGACGGACAGGAAGATATGGCTACACCTTC; CDR3 protein: CGRTGRYGYTF
V gene: TRBV10-3; D gene: .; clone size: .; J gene: TRBJ2-1; CDR3 DNA: TGTGCCATCAGAACGGTTCGGTACAATGAGCAGTTCTTC; CDR3 protein: CAIRTVRYNEQFF
V gene: TRBV28; D gene: .; clone size: .; J gene: TRBJ1-1; CDR3 DNA: TGTGCCAGCAGTCCAGACAGAGACAACACTGAAGCTTTCTTT; CDR3 protein: CASSPDRDNTEAFF
V gene: TRBV28; D gene: TRBD1; clone size: .; J gene: TRBJ2-1; CDR3 DNA: TGTGCCAGCAGCCCCGGACAGGGCTATGAGCAGTTCTTC; CDR3 protein: CASSPGQGYEQFF
V gene: TRBV5-3; D gene: .; clone size: .; J gene: TRBJ1-2; CDR3 DNA: TGTGCCAGAAGCCGCACATATGGCTACACCTTC; CDR3 protein: CARSRTYGYTF
V gene: TRBV11-3; D gene: .; clone size: few; J gene: TRBJ2-5; CDR3 DNA: TGTGCCAGCAGCTTAGACCCATTAGAGACCCAGTACTTC; CDR3 protein: CASSLDPLETQYF
V gene: TRBV11-2; D gene: .; clone size: .; J gene: TRBJ2-5; CDR3 DNA: TGTGCCAGCAGCCCCCCCCCGGGGGTCACCCAGTACTTC; CDR3 protein: CASSPPPGVTQYF
V gene: TRBV29-1; D gene: TRBD1; clone size: .; J gene: TRBJ2-5; CDR3 DNA: TGCAGCGCCTATGGACAGGGCCGGGAGACCCAGTACTTC; CDR3 protein: CSAYGQGRETQYF
V gene: TRBV29-1; D gene: .; clone size: .; J gene: TRBJ2-3; CDR3 DNA: TGCAGCGTTGGTTCAGGGATCACAGATACGCAGTATTTT; CDR3 protein: CSVGSGITDTQYF
V gene: TRBV30; D gene: .; clone size: .; J gene: TRBJ2-3; CDR3 DNA: TGTGCCTGTCCCGCGGCAGGGGGCACAGATACGCAGTATTTT; CDR3 protein: CACPAAGGTDTQYF
V gene: TRBV9; D gene: .; clone size: .; J gene: TRBJ2-1; CDR3 DNA: TGTGCCAGCAGCGTTTCAGGATACAATGAGCAGTTCTTC; CDR3 protein: CASSVSGYNEQFF
V gene: TRBV7-7; D gene: TRBD2; clone size: .; J gene: TRBJ2-7; CDR3 DNA: TGTGCCAGCAGCACAGGACTAGCGGGAAACGGTTCCGCCGAGCAGTACTTC; CDR3 protein: CASSTGLAGNGSAEQYF
V gene: TRBV7-2; D gene: TRBD2; clone size: .; J gene: TRBJ2-7; CDR3 DNA: TGTGCCAGCAGCTCGACTAGCGGGATGAGCTCCTACGAGCAGTACTTC; CDR3 protein: CASSSTSGMSSYEQYF
V gene: TRBV7-9; D gene: TRBD1; clone size: .; J gene: TRBJ1-6; CDR3 DNA: TGTTCCAGCAGCTTAGCGCCAGGGGGAGTTTCACCCCTCCACTTT; CDR3 protein: CSSSLAPGGVSPLHF
V gene: TRBV5-1; D gene: .; clone size: .; J gene: TRBJ2-1; CDR3 DNA: TGCGCCAGCAGCTTGGGACAGAGCGAATACAATGAGCAGTTCTTC; CDR3 protein: CASSLGQSEYNEQFF
V gene: TRBV5-4; D gene: TRBD2; clone size: .; J gene: TRBJ2-3; CDR3 DNA: TGTGCCAGCAGCTTGGCCAGCGCGGGAGGACGCACAGATACGCAGTATTTT; CDR3 protein: CASSLASAGGRTDTQYF
V gene: TRBV5-4; D gene: TRBD1; clone size: once; J gene: TRBJ2-3; CDR3 DNA: TGTGCCAGCAGCGGTGGACAGGGGGCCCCTTTTAGCACAGATACGCAGTATTTT; CDR3 protein: CASSGGQGAPFSTDTQYF
V gene: TRBV25-1; D gene: TRBD1; clone size: .; J gene: TRBJ2-3; CDR3 DNA: TGTGCCAGCAGTTGGGACAGGGAGGACATGGGGCAGAGGCAGTATTTT; CDR3 protein: CASSWDREDMGQRQYF
V gene: TRBV27; D gene: TRBD2; clone size: .; J gene: TRBJ2-1; CDR3 DNA: TGTGCCAGCAGTCTAGCGGGAGGGCAGAGCAATGAGCAGTTCTTC; CDR3 protein: CASSLAGGQSNEQFF
V gene: TRBV6-6; D gene: .; clone size: few; J gene: TRBJ1-4; CDR3 DNA: TGTGCCAGCAGTTACGCGGACAGTGTTAATGAAAAACTGTTTTTT; CDR3 protein: CASSYADSVNEKLFF
V gene: TRBV2; D gene: .; clone size: .; J gene: TRBJ2-5; CDR3 DNA: TGTGCCAGCAGGGGCAAGCGGACTGAAGAGACCCAGTACTTC; CDR3 protein: CASRGKRTEETQYF
V gene: TRBV18; D gene: .; clone size: few; J gene: TRBJ2-3; CDR3 DNA: TGTGCCAGCTCATTTACTCAGGGCCTAGGGGATACGCAGTATTTT; CDR3 protein: CASSFTQGLGDTQYF
V gene: TRBV19; D gene: .; clone size: few; J gene: TRBJ2-5; CDR3 DNA: TGTGCCAGTAGTATAGGTGCGGTTCAAGAGACCCAGTACTTC; CDR3 protein: CASSIGAVQETQYF
V gene: TRBV30; D gene: TRBD1; clone size: once; J gene: TRBJ1-6; CDR3 DNA: TGTGCCTGGAGCGCGACAGGGGGCCAACTCCACTTT; CDR3 protein: CAWSATGGQLHF
V gene: TRBV7-3; D gene: TRBD1; clone size: .; J gene: TRBJ1-1; CDR3 DNA: TGTGCCAGCAGCCCTAGGACAGGATCCAACACTGAAGCTTTCTTT; CDR3 protein: CASSPRTGSNTEAFF
V gene: TRBV4-2; D gene: TRBD2; clone size: .; J gene: TRBJ2-1; CDR3 DNA: TGTGCCAGCAGGCCCCATGGACTAGCGGGAGGGGTTCCTGAGCAGTTCTTC; CDR3 protein: CASRPHGLAGGVPEQFF
V gene: TRBV27; D gene: .; clone size: .; J gene: TRBJ1-1; CDR3 DNA: TGTGCTAGCAGCACACCAAACTTTCAGGCGGCTTTCTTT; CDR3 protein: CASSTPNFQAAFF
V gene: TRBV5-6; D gene: .; clone size: .; J gene: TRBJ1-3; CDR3 DNA: TGTGCCAGCAGCTTGGTGTCAGGGGCCTCTACTGGAAACACCATATATTTT; CDR3 protein: CASSLVSGASTGNTIYF
V gene: TRBV6-5; D gene: TRBD2; clone size: .; J gene: TRBJ2-1; CDR3 DNA: TGTGCCAGCAGTTCCTGGACTAGCGGGAGGAATGAGCAGTTCTTC; CDR3 protein: CASSSWTSGRNEQFF
V gene: TRBV5-1; D gene: .; clone size: .; J gene: TRBJ1-1; CDR3 DNA: TGCGCCAGCAGCTGGACAGTCCGGGCTGAAGCTTTCTTT; CDR3 protein: CASSWTVRAEAFF
V gene: TRBV19; D gene: .; clone size: .; J gene: TRBJ1-3; CDR3 DNA: TGTGCCAGTAGTATAGATGTCCCCCCTTCTGGAAACACCATATATTTT; CDR3 protein: CASSIDVPPSGNTIYF
V gene: TRBV7-3; D gene: TRBD1; clone size: .; J gene: TRBJ2-7; CDR3 DNA: TGTGCCAGCAGCCAAAACCTTGGGACAGGCTACGAGCAGTACTTC; CDR3 protein: CASSQNLGTGYEQYF
V gene: TRBV4-3; D gene: TRBD2; clone size: .; J gene: TRBJ2-7; CDR3 DNA: TGCGCCAGCAGCCAAGAAAGGGAGGGTCGGCACGAGCAGTACTTC; CDR3 protein: CASSQEREGRHEQYF
V gene: TRBV12-5; D gene: .; clone size: .; J gene: TRBJ2-5; CDR3 DNA: TGTGCTAGTGGTCCCGAGGAAGAGACCCAGTACTTC; CDR3 protein: CASGPEEETQYF
V gene: TRBV11-2; D gene: TRBD1; clone size: .; J gene: TRBJ2-7; CDR3 DNA: TGTGCCAGCAGCGGCGGACAGGGGAGCTTTGCCTACGAGCAGTACTTC; CDR3 protein: CASSGGQGSFAYEQYF
V gene: TRBV23-1; D gene: .; clone size: .; J gene: TRBJ1-4; CDR3 DNA: TGCGCCGGCCGCACGACAGTTCTTTCTCGTGAAAAACTGTTTTTT; CDR3 protein: CAGRTTVLSREKLFF
V gene: TRBV9; D gene: .; clone size: once; J gene: TRBJ2-2; CDR3 DNA: TGTGCCAGCAGCGTAGTAACAGGGACGAACACCGGGGAGCTGTTTTTT; CDR3 protein: CASSVVTGTNTGELFF
V gene: TRBV11-2; D gene: .; clone size: .; J gene: TRBJ2-1; CDR3 DNA: TGTGCCAGCAGCTTAGGGCCCAACGCCTACAATGAGCAGTTCTTC; CDR3 protein: CASSLGPNAYNEQFF
V gene: TRBV6-1; D gene: .; clone size: .; J gene: TRBJ1-2; CDR3 DNA: TGTGCCAGCAGTCGAGACAGCCTAAACTATGGCTACACCTTC; CDR3 protein: CASSRDSLNYGYTF
V gene: TRBV5-1; D gene: .; clone size: .; J gene: TRBJ2-5; CDR3 DNA: TGCGCCAGCAGCTTGGGACTGCTCCAAGAGACCCAGTACTTC; CDR3 protein: CASSLGLLQETQYF
V gene: TRBV2; D gene: .; clone size: few; J gene: TRBJ1-1; CDR3 DNA: TGTGCCAGCAGTGAAGCGCCGGGGGAAGCCGACGCTTTCTTT; CDR3 protein: CASSEAPGEADAFF
V gene: TRBV7-3; D gene: TRBD1; clone size: once; J gene: TRBJ2-7; CDR3 DNA: TGTGCCAGCAGCCGACAGGGTGGCTACGAGCAGTACTTC; CDR3 protein: CASSRQGGYEQYF
V gene: TRBV7-8; D gene: TRBD2; clone size: .; J gene: TRBJ2-7; CDR3 DNA: TGTGCCAGCAGCCGCGGACTAGCCGCCGAGCAGTACTTC; CDR3 protein: CASSRGLAAEQYF
V gene: TRBV2; D gene: .; clone size: .; J gene: TRBJ1-3; CDR3 DNA: TGTGCCAGCAAGAAGGACATAACGAGCTCTGGAAACACCATATATTTT; CDR3 protein: CASKKDITSSGNTIYF
V gene: TRBV9; D gene: TRBD2; clone size: .; J gene: TRBJ2-7; CDR3 DNA: TGTGCCAGCAGCGTAGGCGGGAGTATCAACGAGCAGTACTTC; CDR3 protein: CASSVGGSINEQYF
V gene: TRBV7-2; D gene: TRBD1; clone size: .; J gene: TRBJ1-5; CDR3 DNA: TGTGCCAGCAGCTTAGATCAGGGGGACAATCAGCCCCAGCATTTT; CDR3 protein: CASSLDQGDNQPQHF
V gene: TRBV11-1; D gene: TRBD2; clone size: .; J gene: TRBJ2-5; CDR3 DNA: TGTGCCAGCAGCTTAGGTGGCGGGGGAATCCAAGAGACCCAGTACTTC; CDR3 protein: CASSLGGGGIQETQYF
V gene: TRBV6-5; D gene: .; clone size: .; J gene: TRBJ2-1; CDR3 DNA: TGTGCCAGCAGTTACTCTAGTCCTCTTGAGCAGTTCTTC; CDR3 protein: CASSYSSPLEQFF
V gene: TRBV6-1; D gene: TRBD2; clone size: .; J gene: TRBJ2-1; CDR3 DNA: TGTGCCAGCAGTGAAGCTACTAGCGTCTACAATGAGCAGTTCTTC; CDR3 protein: CASSEATSVYNEQFF
V gene: TRBV7-6; D gene: .; clone size: .; J gene: TRBJ1-1; CDR3 DNA: TGTGCCAGCAGCTCCGGGACACCGAACACTGAAGCTTTCTTT; CDR3 protein: CASSSGTPNTEAFF
V gene: TRBV14; D gene: .; clone size: .; J gene: TRBJ2-3; CDR3 DNA: TGTGCCAGCAGCCAAGCGGGCGGAGGGAGCACAGATACGCAGTATTTT; CDR3 protein: CASSQAGGGSTDTQYF
V gene: TRBV19; D gene: TRBD1; clone size: once; J gene: TRBJ1-2; CDR3 DNA: TGTGCCAGTAGTATAAGGGGACAGGGAAATGGCTACACCTTC; CDR3 protein: CASSIRGQGNGYTF
V gene: TRBV11-1; D gene: .; clone size: .; J gene: TRBJ2-5; CDR3 DNA: TGTGCCAGCAGCTTATCCCCCTTATCGGCCCAGTACTTC; CDR3 protein: CASSLSPLSAQYF